The following is a T cell receptor beta chain sequence with its context. Its antigen is as yet unknown. Profiled with immunoSEQ multiplex PCR; TCRdb holds only in-frame clones, not every one. The data hold 4,500 to 5,500 clones, with approximately 73% observed a single time. The sample originates from a study of T cell repertoires in ileal Crohn's disease. Looking at the study overall: Operated complications were stricturing disease (about 60%) and penetrating disease (approximately 39%). Study-wide results and caveats: Every patient over 26.8% clonality showed endoscopic recurrence.

This CDR3 has 14 residues. Germline CDR1 and CDR2: GTSNPN and SVGIG (reference sequence). Between the trimmed V and J ends, which lost 1 base and 7 bases, there was a span of 11 bases. The clonotype comes from an adult with Crohn's disease. Sequencing used ileal tissue. V usage is TRBV30 and J usage is TRBJ1-6, with a weak D call TRBD1 (6 bases). The CDR3 DNA reads TGTGCCTGGAGTGAGGACAGTCAGAATTCACCCCTCCACTTT. Protein product: CAWSEDSQNSPLHF.